A selection of T cell receptor beta chains follows, all from one sample in a study of T cell repertoires in cytomegalovirus infection. TCRdb ran MiXCR on the reads and lists one entry per CDR3 protein. Of 900,000 to 950,000 distinct CDR3 sequences in the sample, roughly 31% were seen once. For these TCRs, the target antigens are not known. The sequences come from cultured CD8+ T cells from PBMCs, collected from culture after CMV antigen stimulation. The receptors originated from a human donor in good health (CMV status not recorded). Some clones in this sample may be carry-over from other donors' samples. Both conserved end residues are part of each CDR3. A D gene is named only where the DNA matches it firmly. A clone size is listed for some rows: how often the clone was seen (once, few, many), or a class if it is expanded.

v_gene	d_gene	abundance	j_gene	CDR3nt	CDR3aa
TRBV14	.	.	TRBJ1-5	TGTGCCAGCAGCCAAGTTGGAGGAGGGCACAATCAGCCCCAGCATTTT	CASSQVGGGHNQPQHF
TRBV7-7	.	many	TRBJ2-1	TGTGCTAGCAGCTTAGCGAAGGGTCGGGAGCAGTTCTTC	CASSLAKGREQFF
TRBV12-3/TRBV12-4	TRBD1	.	TRBJ2-5	TGTGCCAGCAGGCGGACAGGGATGCAAGAGACCCAGTACTTC	CASRRTGMQETQYF
TRBV7-9	TRBD1	many	TRBJ2-1	TGTGCCAGCAGCGGGACAGGCGGTTACAATGAGCAGTTCTTC	CASSGTGGYNEQFF
TRBV11-3	TRBD1	few	TRBJ2-1	TGTGCCAGCAGTAGCCGGGACAGGGTGGATGAGCAGTTCTTC	CASSSRDRVDEQFF
TRBV6-2/TRBV6-3	.	.	TRBJ2-2	TGTGCCAGCAGTTACGGCTTCCGGGACAACAACACCGGGGAGCTGTTTTTT	CASSYGFRDNNTGELFF
TRBV7-2	.	few	TRBJ1-4	TGTGCCAGCACCATGGGGGAAAAACTGTTTTTT	CASTMGEKLFF
TRBV27	TRBD2	.	TRBJ2-3	TGTGCCAGCACTCGACGGGGGGGCCGTAAAGATACGCAGTATTTT	CASTRRGGRKDTQYF
TRBV6-2/TRBV6-3	TRBD2	few	TRBJ2-3	TGTGCCAGCAGGACTAGCGGGGGCCTATACTACACAGATACGCAGTATTTT	CASRTSGGLYYTDTQYF
TRBV19	.	.	TRBJ2-6	TGTGCCAGTACCACATGGAGGGGGGGGCCCTCTGGGGCCAACGTCCTGACTTTC	CASTTWRGGPSGANVLTF
TRBV9	.	.	TRBJ2-1	TGTGCCAGCAGCGTAGAGGGGAGGGGGGGCGTCAATGAGCAGTTCTTC	CASSVEGRGGVNEQFF
TRBV3-1	TRBD1	.	TRBJ2-1	TGTGCCAGCAGCCAGGGTCCGGGACAGGGTACAAATGAGCAGTTCTTC	CASSQGPGQGTNEQFF
TRBV27	.	once	TRBJ1-2	TGTGCCAGCAGTTTACGGCCTATCTATGGCTACACCTTC	CASSLRPIYGYTF
TRBV10-3	TRBD1	.	TRBJ2-6	TGTGCCATCAGCTATCGGGACAGGGGGGAGTATCGGGCCAACGTCCTGACTTTC	CAISYRDRGEYRANVLTF
TRBV6-1	TRBD2	.	TRBJ2-5	TGTGCCAGCAGTTCAACGTCGCGGGCAGCGGGGGGTGCAGAGACCCAGTACTTC	CASSSTSRAAGGAETQYF
TRBV19	.	few	TRBJ1-3	TGTGCCAGTAGTATCTGGGGCAGCCCTGGAAACACCATATATTTT	CASSIWGSPGNTIYF
TRBV7-9	TRBD1	many	TRBJ2-7	TGTGCCAGCAGCTTAGGAGGGGACAGGATGTCTACCTACGAGCAGTACTTC	CASSLGGDRMSTYEQYF
TRBV7-6	TRBD1	.	TRBJ1-2	TGTGCCAGCAGCGGGACAGCGTTTATCTATGGCTACACCTTC	CASSGTAFIYGYTF
TRBV20-1	.	.	TRBJ1-2	TGCAGTGCTAGAGGGGACAAACAACGGCGCAAAAACTATGGCTACACCTTC	CSARGDKQRRKNYGYTF
TRBV20-1	.	many	TRBJ1-2	TGCAGTGCTAGAGATTCTTCGGGGGCTTACTATGGCTACACCTTC	CSARDSSGAYYGYTF
TRBV6-1	TRBD1	.	TRBJ2-5	TGTGCCAGCAGTGAAGCTTGGACAGGGAGACCGAACCAAGAGACCCAGTACTTC	CASSEAWTGRPNQETQYF
TRBV5-1	.	.	TRBJ2-1	TGCGCCAGCAGCTTGCACGTAGGGCAGTCAAATCACAATGAGCAGTTCTTC	CASSLHVGQSNHNEQFF
TRBV7-6	TRBD1	many	TRBJ2-5	TGTGCCAGCAGCGCTCGGACAGGGGGCGAGACCCAGTACTTC	CASSARTGGETQYF
TRBV12-5	TRBD1	few	TRBJ1-2	TGTGCTAGTGGTTTGAGCAGGGGGCATGACTATGGCTACACCTTC	CASGLSRGHDYGYTF
TRBV3-1	.	once	TRBJ2-5	TGTGCCAGCAGGGACGGCCTCCAATACCAAGAGACCCAGTACTTC	CASRDGLQYQETQYF
TRBV20-1	TRBD1	.	TRBJ1-2	TGCAGTGCCCCGGACAGGAACGGAGGCTACACCTTC	CSAPDRNGGYTF
TRBV9	.	few	TRBJ2-6	TGTGCCAGCAGCGTAGCAAGGGATTATGGGGCCAACGTCCTGACTTTC	CASSVARDYGANVLTF
TRBV29-1	TRBD2	once	TRBJ2-3	TGCAGCGTTGAAGGGCTAGCGGGGGTCACAGATACGCAGTATTTT	CSVEGLAGVTDTQYF
TRBV12-3/TRBV12-4	.	.	TRBJ1-5	TGTGCCAGCAGTTTTGGTAGGCAACAGCCCCAGCATTTT	CASSFGRQQPQHF
TRBV9	.	.	TRBJ2-5	TGTGCCAGCAGCGTAGCGGGACGGGGGAAGGAGACCCAGTACTTC	CASSVAGRGKETQYF
TRBV27	TRBD1	few	TRBJ2-3	TGTGCCACCGGACAGGGGGCAAATACGCAGTATTTT	CATGQGANTQYF
TRBV20-1	TRBD1	.	TRBJ1-5	TGCAGTGCTAGTGACAGGGAAGGCAATCAGCCCCAGCATTTT	CSASDREGNQPQHF
TRBV5-1	.	.	TRBJ1-1	TGCGCCAGCAGCTTGAAGGGGGGCGGCACTGAAGCTTTCTTT	CASSLKGGGTEAFF
TRBV6-1	.	few	TRBJ2-7	TGTGCCAGCAGTGAAGGACAGTTCTACGAGCAGTACTTC	CASSEGQFYEQYF
TRBV25-1	TRBD1	.	TRBJ1-1	TGTGCCAGCAGCCCAGGGGGTTGGGCTGAAGCTTTCTTT	CASSPGGWAEAFF
TRBV7-2	TRBD1	many	TRBJ2-7	TGTGCCAGCAGCTGGGGACAGTCCTACGAGCAGTACTTC	CASSWGQSYEQYF
TRBV7-2	.	once	TRBJ2-3	TGTGCCAGCAGCCCCGGGTCTACCCTCACAGATACGCAGTATTTT	CASSPGSTLTDTQYF
TRBV7-3	.	many	TRBJ1-5	TGTGCCAGCAGCTTAACGGGGGCAGCCGGGAGCAATCAGCCCCAGCATTTT	CASSLTGAAGSNQPQHF
TRBV2	TRBD1	.	TRBJ1-2	TGTGCCACACTGACAGGGTCGGCCTATGGCTACACCTTC	CATLTGSAYGYTF
TRBV6-1	.	few	TRBJ1-1	TGTGCCACCTTACTGGGAACTACTGAAGCTTTCTTT	CATLLGTTEAFF
TRBV19	.	few	TRBJ1-1	TGTGCCAGTAGTCCCTCAGGGAGAGACACTGAAGCTTTCTTT	CASSPSGRDTEAFF
TRBV20-1	.	few	TRBJ2-7	TGCAGTGCTAGATCGGGAGCCTACGAGCAGTACTTC	CSARSGAYEQYF